The 22 T cell receptor beta chains in this list originate from one sample, sequenced in a study of cytomegalovirus exposure and HLA in healthy donors. Use of 60 Vbeta and 13 Jbeta primers characterized the PCR. Only in-frame clones appear in the TCRdb table, and some are missing; sequencing was by immunoSEQ multiplex PCR. Among about 110,000 clones, roughly four fifths were seen once, and the ten largest hold 22%. What was sequenced was PBMCs. These receptor sequences come from a man aged 25 to 40 in good health and CMV-seropositive.

V gene TRBV5-1 combines with J gene TRBJ1-4; TRBD1 matches 8 bases. J gave up 8 bases and V 3 bases, and 6 bases lay outside the gene matches. The CDR3 covers 14 residues. From germline, CDR1 is SGHRS and CDR2 YFSETQ. The CDR3 nucleotides read TGCGCCAGCAGCTATGGGACAGGAAGAGAAAAACTGTTTTTT. Translated: CASSYGTGREKLFF.

This sequence joins TRBV2 and TRBJ2-3; D is perhaps TRBD2 (7 bases). V was clipped by 0 bases and J by 5 bases, with 12 bases between them. This CDR3 contains 15 residues. The germline V gene encodes CDR1 SNHLY and CDR2 FYNNEI. The CDR3 spells CASSEAGGLVDTQYF. Written as DNA, the CDR3 is TGTGCCAGCAGTGAAGCGGGGGGGCTTGTAGATACGCAGTATTTT.

The rearrangement uses TRBV2 and TRBJ2-7, with TRBD2 as a possible D gene (6 bases). The CDR3 consists of 14 residues. Between the trimmed V and J ends, which lost 7 bases and 2 bases, there was a span of 15 bases. CDR1 SNHLY and CDR2 FYNNEI come from the germline V gene. The CDR3 protein is CASTYGGAPYEQYV. DNA of the CDR3: TGTGCCAGCACTTACGGGGGAGCGCCCTACGAGCAGTACGTC.

The gene calls are TRBV5-1 and TRBJ1-6, with TRBD1 identical over 9 bases. Trimming took 4 bases from V and 3 from J; bases not matched to a gene: 2. The CDR3 is 15 residues long. The germline V gene has CDR1 SGHRS and CDR2 YFSETQ. DNA for the CDR3: TGCGCCAGCAGCGGGACAGGGATCTATAATTCACCCCTCCACTTT. Translated, it gives CASSGTGIYNSPLHF.

This clone showed up just a few times. The chain links TRBV7-2 to TRBJ2-4; 7 positions match TRBD2. CDR3 length: 15 residues. The trim removed 2 bases at V and 7 bases at J, leaving 8 bases unmatched. Germline CDR1 SGHTA, CDR2 FQGNSA. In DNA, the CDR3 is TGTGCCAGCAGCTTATTCCCGCGGGGGACGAACATTCAGTACTTC. It translates to CASSLFPRGTNIQYF. Looking up the rest from reference TRBV7-2 and TRBJ2-4 gives the full variable domain: GAGVSQSPSNKVTEKGKDVELRCDPISGHTALYWYRQSLGQGLEFLIYFQGNSAPDKSGLPSDRFSAERTGGSVSTLTIQRTQQEDSAVYLCASSLFPRGTNIQYFGAGTRLSVL.

V is TRBV7-9 and J is TRBJ2-7; 9 positions agree with TRBD2. The CDR3 extends over 17 amino acids. Germline V gives CDR1 SEHNR, CDR2 FQNEAQ (reference sequence). The J segment lost 1 base and the V segment lost 6 bases, leaving 13 bases of the junction unmatched. The CDR3 coding sequence is TGTGCCAGCAGTTCTCACCCGGGACTAGCTGATTCCTACGAGCAGTACGTC. Its translation is CASSSHPGLADSYEQYV.

The rearrangement uses TRBV5-1 and TRBJ2-1; TRBD1 agrees at 7 bases. This CDR3 comprises 15 residues. Trimming cost V 5 bases and J 3 bases; bases outside gene matches: 8. CDR1 SGHRS and CDR2 YFSETQ come from the germline V gene. CDR3 in amino acids: CASSSQGMRYNEQFF. In nucleotides, the CDR3 is TGCGCCAGCAGTTCACAGGGGATGCGCTACAATGAGCAGTTCTTC.

The chain links TRBV6-1 to TRBJ1-4, with D possibly being TRBD1 (6 bases). CDR1 and CDR2 (germline): MNHNS, SASEGT. Trimming pared 6 bases from V and 4 bases from J, leaving 9 bases between. This CDR3 region has 13 residues. The CDR3 sequence: CASRDRDNEKLFF. The CDR3 DNA reads as TGTGCCAGCAGGGACAGAGATAATGAAAAACTGTTTTTT.

This clone was counted a single time. The chain couples TRBV4-1 to TRBJ1-3; D remains unclear. Trimming removed 2 bases at V and 4 bases at J, with 21 bases between. The V gene's germline CDR1 is MGHRA and CDR2 YSYEKL. CDR3 length: 18 residues. The CDR3 sequence is CASSQIEAAKAPGNTIYF. The CDR3 DNA reads as TGCGCCAGCAGCCAAATTGAGGCTGCGAAAGCCCCCGGAAACACCATATATTTT.

The chain has TRBV25-1 and TRBJ1-4; D is perhaps TRBD1 (6 bases). The CDR3 consists of 15 residues. Germline CDR1 and CDR2: MGHDK and SYGVNS. Trimming took 3 bases from V and 7 from J, leaving 15 bases between them. The CDR3 DNA reads TGTGCCAGCAGTGATCCTAGGGGGAGCAGTGAAAAACTGTTTTTT. It encodes CASSDPRGSSEKLFF.

CDR3 in amino acids: CASGLGHEKLFF. CDR3 coding DNA: TGTGCTAGTGGTTTGGGGCATGAAAAACTGTTTTTT. The chain uses TRBV12-5 and TRBJ1-4; D is ambiguous. This CDR3 contains 12 residues. V lost 1 base, J lost 6 bases, and 3 bases lay in between. Germline CDR1 reads LGHNT; CDR2 reads FRNRAP.

This clone was counted only a few times. The J gene is TRBJ2-3, the V gene TRBV6-4; no definite D call. The CDR3 consists of 15 residues. Germline values: CDR1 MRHNA, CDR2 SNTAGT. V lost 0 bases and J lost 2, with 9 bases in between. The CDR3 loop is CASSDSAGPTDTQYF. The CDR3 DNA reads as TGTGCCAGCAGTGACTCAGCAGGTCCCACAGATACGCAGTATTTT.

This chain links TRBV9 with TRBJ1-1; the D is unclear. The V end was cut by 0 bases, the J end by 2 bases, with 5 bases between. Germline loops: CDR1 SGDLS, CDR2 YYNGEE. The CDR3 is 13 residues long. DNA for the CDR3: TGTGCCAGCAGCGTAGTTTCTAACACTGAAGCTTTCTTT. This encodes CASSVVSNTEAFF.

This rearrangement joins TRBV19 to TRBJ1-5, with D unclear. V was cut by 1 base and J by 4 bases, with 8 bases left in between. There are 14 residues in the CDR3. The germline CDR1 and CDR2 sequences are LNHDA and SQIVND (reference sequence). The CDR3 nucleotides read TGTGCCAGTAGTATAGGGGCGCAAAATCAGCCCCAGCATTTT. This encodes CASSIGAQNQPQHF.

The V and J genes are TRBV4-1 and TRBJ1-1, with D perhaps matching TRBD1 (5 bases). V dropped 5 bases and J dropped 2 bases, with 12 bases sitting between them. CDR1 and CDR2 (germline): MGHRA, YSYEKL. CDR3 length: 14 amino acids. The CDR3 DNA reads as TGCGCCAGCAGCGAGACCCAGGGCAACACTGAAGCTTTCTTT. The encoded protein is CASSETQGNTEAFF.

On this clone: A junction end diverges from the germline sequence, so it may reflect a read error. This chain connects TRBV28 to TRBJ2-4; TRBD1 might be the D (6 bases). CDR3 length: 12 amino acids. The germline V gene encodes CDR1 MDHEN and CDR2 SYDVKM. The CDR3 spells CASSFQGRPPNF. The CDR3 DNA reads TGTGCCAGCAGTTTTCAGGGGCGACCCCCCAACTTC. The full variable domain, its missing parts supplied by reference TRBV28 and TRBJ2-4, is DVKVTQSSRYLVKRTGEKVFLECVQDMDHENMFWYRQDPGLGLRLIYFSYDVKMKEKGDIPEGYSVSREKKERFSLILESASTNQTSMYLCASSFQGRPPNFGAGTRLSVL.

This clone was detected only a few times. The gene calls are TRBV28 and TRBJ2-6; D is ambiguous. Per the germline V gene, CDR1 is MDHEN and CDR2 is SYDVKM. V lost 6 bases and J 0 bases, leaving 9 bases between the germline ends. The CDR3 length is 15 residues. The CDR3 sequence is CASSLTLSGANVLTF. CDR3 nucleotide sequence: TGTGCCAGCAGCCTAACTCTCTCTGGGGCCAACGTCCTGACTTTC.

This clone was found once. CDR3 DNA: TGTGCCAGCAGTTTATTGTCGGGGGGTGGACAGTATGGCTACACCTTC. This translates into CASSLLSGGGQYGYTF. The chain employs TRBV28 and TRBJ1-2, with D possibly matching TRBD1 (6 bases). Germline lookup yields CDR1 MDHEN and CDR2 SYDVKM. The length of the CDR3 is 16 residues. V was clipped by 1 base and J by 5 bases, with 17 bases between them.

This rearrangement joins TRBV10-3 to TRBJ2-3; 11 bases fit TRBD2. Trimming at V came to 6 bases and at J to 2 bases, leaving 7 bases not matched to a gene. The germline V gene encodes CDR1 ENHRY and CDR2 SYGVKD. This CDR3 is 16 amino acids long. The CDR3 region has the DNA TGTGCCATCAGAGGGACTAGCGGTACATACACAGATACGCAGTATTTT. This translates into CAIRGTSGTYTDTQYF.

V and J are TRBV5-8 and TRBJ1-1; TRBD1 matches 9 bases. V shed 4 bases, J shed 6 bases, and the junction held 10 bases outside the gene matches. Germline V gene sequence: CDR1 SGHTS, CDR2 YDEGEE. The CDR3 is 15 amino acids. The CDR3 here is CASSNTGTGFAEAFF. The CDR3 nucleotides read TGTGCCAGCAGCAACACCGGGACAGGGTTTGCTGAAGCTTTCTTT.

The V and J genes are TRBV7-9 and TRBJ2-7; D perhaps matches TRBD2 (5 bases). The germline CDR1 and CDR2 sequences are SEHNR and FQNEAQ (reference sequence). The CDR3 covers 16 residues. V lost 10 bases, J lost 0 bases, and 22 bases lay in between. The CDR3 here is CATHGNRGKPSYEQYV. In DNA, the CDR3 is TGTGCCACACACGGGAACAGAGGGAAACCCTCCTACGAGCAGTACGTC.

The J gene is TRBJ1-5, the V gene TRBV9; D might be TRBD1 (5 bases). Germline V gene lookup returns CDR1 SGDLS and CDR2 YYNGEE. Trimming removed 0 bases from V and 5 bases from J, with 9 bases in between. The CDR3 is 14 residues long. DNA for the CDR3: TGTGCCAGCAGCGTAGAAGGGACTTATCAGCCCCAGCATTTT. Amino acids: CASSVEGTYQPQHF. The complete variable domain, with remaining parts taken from reference TRBV9 and TRBJ1-5, reads DSGVTQTPKHLITATGQRVTLRCSPRSGDLSVYWYQQSLDQGLQFLIQYYNGEERAKGNILERFSAQQFPDLHSELNLSSLELGDSALYFCASSVEGTYQPQHFGDGTRLSIL.